This T cell receptor (beta chain) appears in the sequencing data of a study of OX40 agonist ivuxolimab in advanced cancers. Findings and limits, study-wide: Mean expanded clone counts were higher in CD8+ than CD4+ T cells.

J gave up 1 base and V 0 bases, and 11 bases lay outside the gene matches. The CDR3 loop spans 18 amino acids. Germline CDR1 is MGHRA and CDR2 is YSYEKL. Profiling relied on immunoSEQ multiplex PCR, and the TCRdb table lists in-frame clones only, not all of them. Of approximately 25,000 clones in the sample, 80% to 90% were seen once. As to this clone: Its antigen is not identified.

The source is an adult with an advanced solid tumor such as melanoma, head and neck, liver or kidney cancer. Sequenced here: CD4+ or CD8+ T cells sorted from blood, sampled in a trial of the OX40 agonist ivuxolimab. This chain links TRBV4-1 with TRBJ2-7; 8 bases fit TRBD2. In DNA form, the CDR3 reads TGCGCCAGCAGCCAAGATGATACGCGGGAGGACCTATCCTACGAGCAGTACTTC. This codes for CASSQDDTREDLSYEQYF.